One and the same sample provided the 27 T cell receptor beta chains below, sequenced in a study of cytomegalovirus exposure and HLA in healthy donors (dated by TCRdb to about 2017). Receptors were amplified or captured by the immunoSEQ multiplex PCR assay. TCRdb obtained this table from immuneACCESS and retained in-frame rearrangements with V and J assigned. These tables miss some clones; where compared with another copy, unresolved V genes account for less than half of the shortfall, and the remainder is unexplained. Present in this sample are under 100,000 clones, approximately 84% of which were seen just once. The ten largest make up 9.5% to 13% of the sample. Sequencing was performed on PBMCs. The source of these receptors is a woman aged 18 to 35 in good health and CMV-seropositive.

The gene calls are TRBV4-3 and TRBJ1-6; TRBD1 aligns across 8 bases. CDR1 is LGHNA, CDR2 YSLEER, per germline. The length of the CDR3 is 18 residues. The trim removed 0 bases at V and 5 bases at J, leaving 9 bases unmatched. The CDR3 sequence is CASSQEGKWGQDNSPLHF. CDR3 nucleotide sequence: TGCGCCAGCAGCCAAGAAGGAAAATGGGGACAGGATAATTCACCCCTCCACTTT.

This rearrangement joins TRBV7-2 to TRBJ1-5; D is ambiguous. CDR1 and CDR2 from the germline V gene are SGHTA and FQGNSA. The CDR3 length is 12 residues. V was pared by 8 bases and J by 4 bases, with 9 bases between. The CDR3 spells CASGPLNQPQHF. The CDR3 nucleotides are TGTGCCAGCGGGCCTTTGAATCAGCCCCAGCATTTT. The full variable domain, with the rest looked up from reference TRBV7-2 and TRBJ1-5, is GAGVSQSPSNKVTEKGKDVELRCDPISGHTALYWYRQSLGQGLEFLIYFQGNSAPDKSGLPSDRFSAERTGGSVSTLTIQRTQQEDSAVYLCASGPLNQPQHFGDGTRLSIL.

V gene TRBV5-5 combines with J gene TRBJ1-5; perhaps TRBD1 as D (5 bases). Germline loops: CDR1 SGHKS, CDR2 YYEKEE (reference sequence). This CDR3 has 17 residues. Trimming took off 0 bases at V and 0 bases at J, with 13 bases between the two ends. CDR3 coding DNA: TGTGCCAGCAGCTTGGCCGGGGGGTGGAGTAGCAATCAGCCCCAGCATTTT. Protein: CASSLAGGWSSNQPQHF.

The chain is built from TRBV6-6 and TRBJ1-3, with TRBD1 as a possible D gene (6 bases). From germline, CDR1 is MNHNY and CDR2 SVGAGI (reference sequence). This CDR3 region has 13 residues. The V and J ends lost 6 bases and 6 bases respectively, with 12 bases between them. For the CDR3, the DNA is TGTGCCAGCAGCCAAGACAGGCTAAACACCATATATTTT. Its translation: CASSQDRLNTIYF.

V is TRBV11-3 and J is TRBJ2-7; tentatively, D is TRBD1 (5 bases). Germline V gene lookup returns CDR1 SGHNT and CDR2 YENEEA. The length of the CDR3 is 15 residues. V was shortened by 3 bases and J by 7 bases, with 19 bases between the two germline ends. Here the CDR3 reads CASSLGLRAVGEQYF. CDR3 bases: TGTGCCAGCAGCTTGGGCCTCAGGGCAGTGGGGGAGCAGTACTTC.

This rearrangement joins TRBV10-3 to TRBJ2-5; maybe TRBD2 (7 bases). The CDR3 totals 14 residues. V lost 5 bases and J lost 2, with 12 bases in between. The germline V gene has CDR1 ENHRY and CDR2 SYGVKD. The CDR3 loop is CAISTRGGQETQYF. In DNA form, the CDR3 reads TGTGCCATCAGTACTAGGGGGGGGCAAGAGACCCAGTACTTC.

This clone was recorded only once. The chain joins TRBV19 to TRBJ2-2, with D unclear. This CDR3 is 14 amino acids long. Trimming pared 7 bases from V and 3 bases from J, leaving 12 bases between. Germline V gives CDR1 LNHDA, CDR2 SQIVND (reference sequence). The CDR3 bases are TGTGCCAGTATCCCTCGGGTATACACCGGGGAGCTGTTTTTT. Protein sequence: CASIPRVYTGELFF.

This clone was seen only a few times. The gene calls are TRBV19 and TRBJ2-7; 7 bases line up with TRBD2. Losses at the gene ends were 7 bases for V and 3 bases for J; bases not matched to a gene: 9. Germline V gene data show CDR1 as LNHDA and CDR2 as SQIVND (reference sequence). The CDR3 is made up of 14 amino acids. The CDR3 DNA is TGTGCCAGTACCTCTTCAGCGGGGAACTACGAGCAGTACTTC. This sequence encodes CASTSSAGNYEQYF.

The chain carries TRBV19 and TRBJ2-3; 8 positions match TRBD2. The V and J ends lost 1 base and 3 bases, in that order; junction bases with no gene match: 3. Germline values: CDR1 LNHDA, CDR2 SQIVND (reference sequence). The CDR3 is 15 residues long. The CDR3 region has the DNA TGTGCCAGTAGTATAGTCGGGGGGGGAACAGATACGCAGTATTTT. It specifies CASSIVGGGTDTQYF.

The chain employs TRBV28 and TRBJ2-5, with TRBD2 matching over 11 bases. CDR3 length: 16 amino acids. CDR1 and CDR2 (germline): MDHEN, SYDVKM. Unmatched junction bases numbered 9, after V lost 4 bases and J lost 5 bases. CDR3 DNA: TGTGCCAGCAGTTCCCCGGGGACTAGCGGCCGGGAGACCCAGTACTTC. Its translation is CASSSPGTSGRETQYF.

About this clone itself: Other nucleotide sequences from this sample produce the same CDR3. This sequence joins TRBV27 and TRBJ1-5, with D hard to call. The CDR3 is 13 residues long. Trimming cost V 2 bases and J 6 bases, with 8 bases left between them. CDR1 and CDR2 (germline): MNHEY, SMNVEV (reference sequence). CDR3 nucleotide sequence: TGTGCCAGCAGTTTAAGCGCTCTTCAGCCCCAGCATTTT. Translated, it gives CASSLSALQPQHF.

This clone has a handful of counts. DNA of the CDR3: TGTGCCAGCAGTCTCGGGACAGGAAAGGGCTACACCTTC. This gives the protein CASSLGTGKGYTF. The rearrangement uses TRBV27 and TRBJ1-2, with 8 bases identical to TRBD1. Germline V gives CDR1 MNHEY, CDR2 SMNVEV (reference sequence). CDR3 length equals 13 residues. V was pared by 5 bases and J by 8 bases, with 7 bases of the junction left unmatched.

The CDR3, as DNA: TGTGCCTGGACGACGGGGTATACGCAGTATTTT. This sequence encodes CAWTTGYTQYF. V is TRBV30 and J is TRBJ2-3; possible D gene TRBD2, 5 bases. V lost 4 bases to trimming and J lost 7 bases, with 9 bases between them. CDR1 and CDR2 from the germline V gene are GTSNPN and SVGIG (reference sequence). This CDR3 spans 11 amino acids. Full variable domain (remainder filled in from reference TRBV30 and TRBJ2-3): SQTIHQWPATLVQPVGSPLSLECTVEGTSNPNLYWYRQAAGRGLQLLFYSVGIGQISSEVPQNLSASRPQDRQFILSSKKLLLSDSGFYLCAWTTGYTQYFGPGTRLTVL.

The J gene is TRBJ1-5, the V gene TRBV6-1, with unresolved D. CDR1 MNHNS and CDR2 SASEGT come from the germline V gene. Trimming took 3 bases from V and 7 from J, leaving 10 bases between them. This CDR3 region has 13 residues. Written as DNA, the CDR3 is TGTGCCAGCAGTGAGATGGAGGACCAGCCCCAGCATTTT. It encodes CASSEMEDQPQHF.

This clone was seen a few times. This chain links TRBV2 with TRBJ1-2; 11 bases line up with TRBD1. The germline CDR1 and CDR2 sequences are SNHLY and FYNNEI. The CDR3 has 13 amino acids. With 6 bases clipped from V and 8 bases from J, the junction kept 5 bases outside the gene matches. The CDR3 DNA sequence: TGTGCCAGCAGCCGGGACAGGGGGGAGGGCTACACCTTC. Its protein product is CASSRDRGEGYTF.

The sample holds a few counts of this clone. This chain joins TRBV28 and TRBJ1-6; 7 bases line up with TRBD1. Germline trimming cut 7 bases from V and 10 bases from J; bases unmatched to any gene: 13. This CDR3 has 15 residues. The V gene's germline CDR1 is MDHEN and CDR2 SYDVKM. In nucleotides, the CDR3 is TGTGCCAGCACCACCCCAACAGGGGATCGATCACCCCTCCACTTT. Its protein product is CASTTPTGDRSPLHF.

The chain links TRBV7-9 to TRBJ2-5, with TRBD1 matching over 8 bases. Germline lookup yields CDR1 SEHNR and CDR2 FQNEAQ (reference sequence). V lost 5 bases, J lost 5 bases, and 7 bases stayed unmatched. The CDR3 length is 14 residues. The CDR3 sequence: CASSVDRGAETQYF. In DNA form, the CDR3 reads TGTGCCAGCAGCGTAGACAGGGGTGCGGAGACCCAGTACTTC.

The chain joins TRBV5-1 to TRBJ2-2, with TRBD1 matching 9 bases. Germline CDR1 is SGHRS and CDR2 is YFSETQ. With 4 bases clipped from V and 6 bases from J, the junction kept 22 bases outside the gene matches. This CDR3 contains 20 residues. The CDR3 spells CASSMSTYRGPNLKAGELFF. The CDR3 DNA follows: TGCGCCAGCAGCATGTCGACCTACAGGGGGCCAAATCTCAAGGCCGGGGAGCTGTTTTTT. Complete variable domain (other parts from reference TRBV5-1 and TRBJ2-2): KAGVTQTPRYLIKTRGQQVTLSCSPISGHRSVSWYQQTPGQGLQFLFEYFSETQRNKGNFPGRFSGRQFSNSRSEMNVSTLELGDSALYLCASSMSTYRGPNLKAGELFFGEGSRLTVL.

The V call is TRBV5-1, the J call TRBJ1-2; perhaps TRBD1 as D (6 bases). Germline V gene lookup returns CDR1 SGHRS and CDR2 YFSETQ. The V gene lost 3 bases and the J gene lost 9 bases, with 12 bases spanning the gap. The CDR3 is 12 residues long. The CDR3 reads CASSSNRDRYTF. The CDR3 DNA follows: TGCGCCAGCAGCTCGAACAGGGATCGCTACACCTTC.

The rearrangement links TRBV7-2 to TRBJ1-5; a possible D gene is TRBD1 (5 bases). Germline assignment: CDR1 SGHTA and CDR2 FQGNSA. This CDR3 spans 13 amino acids. The V gene lost 2 bases and the J gene lost 5 bases, with 7 bases spanning the gap. Here the CDR3 reads CASSLRGDQPQHF. The CDR3 nucleotides read TGTGCCAGCAGCTTAAGGGGCGATCAGCCCCAGCATTTT.

The V and J genes are TRBV7-9 and TRBJ2-3, with D perhaps matching TRBD1 (5 bases). This CDR3 region has 15 residues. V was shortened by 2 bases and J by 2 bases, with 11 bases between the two germline ends. The germline V gene has CDR1 SEHNR and CDR2 FQNEAQ (reference sequence). The DNA for the CDR3 is TGTGCCAGCAGCTTATGGGGCGGTAACACAGATACGCAGTATTTT. It specifies CASSLWGGNTDTQYF.

V is TRBV11-3 and J is TRBJ2-2; 7 bases are a match to TRBD1. With 5 bases clipped from V and 5 bases from J, the junction kept 8 bases outside the gene matches. CDR1 is SGHNT, CDR2 YENEEA, per germline. The CDR3 runs to 15 residues. The CDR3 DNA is TGTGCCAGCAGCCTTCAGGGGGTGGGGACCGGGGAGCTGTTTTTT. It yields the protein CASSLQGVGTGELFF.

The chain is built from TRBV2 and TRBJ2-4, with D possibly matching TRBD2 (5 bases). This CDR3 has 15 amino acids. V lost 6 bases to trimming and J lost 0 bases, with 12 bases between them. Per the germline V gene, CDR1 is SNHLY and CDR2 is FYNNEI. CDR3 bases: TGTGCCAGCAGGGACTCCATCGTAGCCAAAAACATTCAGTACTTC. It encodes CASRDSIVAKNIQYF. Variable domain in full (rest from reference TRBV2 and TRBJ2-4): EPEVTQTPSHQVTQMGQEVILRCVPISNHLYFYWYRQILGQKVEFLVSFYNNEISEKSEIFDDQFSVERPDGSNFTLKIRSTKLEDSAMYFCASRDSIVAKNIQYFGAGTRLSVL.

The gene calls are TRBV7-2 and TRBJ2-1, with D uncertain. The V gene's germline CDR1 is SGHTA and CDR2 FQGNSA. V was cut by 4 bases and J by 4 bases, with 14 bases left in between. The CDR3 contains 15 residues. Here the CDR3 reads CASSWAGDLYNEQFF. In DNA form, the CDR3 reads TGTGCCAGCAGCTGGGCCGGCGATTTATACAATGAGCAGTTCTTC.

V and J are TRBV5-5 and TRBJ2-5, with 8 nucleotides matching TRBD1. From germline, CDR1 is SGHKS and CDR2 YYEKEE (reference sequence). The trim removed 0 bases at V and 5 bases at J, leaving 3 bases unmatched. The CDR3 length is 14 residues. The CDR3 here is CASSLGRGLETQYF. The CDR3 nucleotides are TGTGCCAGCAGCTTGGGCAGGGGGCTGGAGACCCAGTACTTC.

This chain connects TRBV5-1 to TRBJ2-3, with 13 nucleotides matching TRBD2. There are 16 residues in the CDR3. From germline, CDR1 is SGHRS and CDR2 YFSETQ. J was trimmed by 8 bases and V by 0 bases; bases with no gene match: 6. The CDR3 DNA follows: TGCGCCAGCAGCTTGGTGGGGGGACTAGCGGGGTCTACGCAGTATTTT. Amino acid sequence: CASSLVGGLAGSTQYF.

This chain connects TRBV5-1 to TRBJ2-2, with a tentative D call TRBD2 (5 bases). Trimming took off 0 bases at V and 4 bases at J, with 22 bases between the two ends. This CDR3 spans 19 amino acids. Germline V gene data show CDR1 as SGHRS and CDR2 as YFSETQ. The CDR3 spells CASSLGAGPVRRPTGELFF. The CDR3 DNA is TGCGCCAGCAGCTTGGGTGCTGGGCCGGTCCGGAGGCCCACCGGGGAGCTGTTTTTT.